This paragraph reports one T cell receptor beta chain. Antigen: not known. These data are taken from a study of cytomegalovirus exposure and HLA in healthy donors. Overall study context: Researchers previously reported finding 117 million unique TCR beta sequences from 150 million to 200 million T cells. Study conclusions and caveats: Most TCR beta V segments were productive about 87% or about 30% of the time in an earlier analysis. Later work found that TCR association rates differed between HLA loci; DRB1 had the most and HLA-C the fewest. The authors later linked a missense DCLRE1C variant to TCR beta V- and J-gene trimming.

The PCR ran on 60 Vbeta and 13 Jbeta primers. Generated by immunoSEQ multiplex PCR, the TCRdb table keeps only in-frame clones and is missing some. Of about 50,000 clones listed, roughly four fifths are singletons. This TCR was recovered from a woman in her thirties or forties in good health and CMV-seropositive. Sequences were obtained from PBMCs.

The CDR3 DNA sequence: TGCGCCAGCAGCTTGGACAGTAGCAATCAGCCCCAGCATTTT. This codes for CASSLDSSNQPQHF. V and J are TRBV5-1 and TRBJ1-5; no firm D call. Between the trimmed V and J ends, which lost 0 bases and 0 bases, there was a span of 4 bases. The CDR3 sequence is 14 residues long. Germline CDR1 reads SGHRS; CDR2 reads YFSETQ. Full variable domain (outside the CDR3, taken from reference TRBV5-1 and TRBJ1-5): KAGVTQTPRYLIKTRGQQVTLSCSPISGHRSVSWYQQTPGQGLQFLFEYFSETQRNKGNFPGRFSGRQFSNSRSEMNVSTLELGDSALYLCASSLDSSNQPQHFGDGTRLSIL.